One TCR beta chain is described in this entry. This clone came up a few times. Its antigen target is currently unknown. The conserved closing phenylalanine or tryptophan is absent in this CDR3, likely reflecting a read error. The DNA is omitted, as the CDR3 cannot be located on it reliably, and the CDR3 follows TCRdb's listing. The CDR3 regions of human TCRbeta chains were analyzed by immunosequencing. Per the authors' processing: TCRs in the repertoires were matched against a reference library of SARS-CoV-2-specific TCRs that had been generated with the MIRA antigen-specificity platform. Breadth was defined as the fraction of unique TCRs that were SARS-CoV-2-associated, and depth was defined as the fraction of total T cells that were SARS-CoV-2-associated. Using the MIRA data, every spike-specific TCR was mapped to the spike region that the TCR reacted to and assigned to either a CD4 or a CD8 class. Log10-transformed breadth and depth values were compared by one-way ANOVA with Sidak's multiple comparisons tests. The clones in this table, taken by TCRdb from immuneACCESS, are in-frame only. Not every clone is retained; where verified, under half of the shortfall comes from an unresolved V gene, and the cause of the rest is unknown. V, J and clone size are those of that table, while D and trimming were read from the DNA. The table for this sample lists approximately 90,000 clones; 70% to 90% of them were counted only once. The ten largest clones represent approximately 7.9% of the sample.

This sample is part of a study of T cell responses to AZD1222 COVID-19 vaccine (dated by TCRdb to about 2021). Looking at the study overall: AZD1222 recipients with second doses at about 4 weeks or about 12 weeks were pooled, because spike-specific TCR depth and breadth did not differ between schedules. A total of 230 to 250 trial participants underwent TCR sequencing, of whom roughly 210 had received two doses of AZD1222 and approximately 25 had received two doses of the MenACWY control vaccine. Trial participants were enrolled by age into 18-55, 56-69 and 70-plus year subgroups, with roughly 160, 29 and 62 TCR-sequenced participants respectively. Points the paper makes about the study in general: Conclusions about previously exposed vaccinees are limited because only five to seven AZD1222 recipients were SARS-CoV-2 seropositive at baseline. Participants were mostly white British and included more females than males, and it was suggested by the authors that clonal diversity may have been underestimated. After two AZD1222 doses, spike-specific TCR breadth and depth were significantly higher than at day 0 and than in MenACWY recipients. The vaccine-associated CD4 TCRs covered the entire spike protein, and the dominant responses fell in regions 160-218 and 743-854. The 56-69-year group was small, and its depth increase did not reach significance, likely because of low power. Because no samples from the day 14 peak response were available, repertoires could be characterized only after the peak T cell response. Reportedly, almost half of the unique spike-specific TCRs recognized epitopes lying outside the regions that are mutated in the B.1.351 and B.1.1.7 variants.

The CDR3 has 8 amino acids, counting both end residues. CDR1 is given as MNHNY and CDR2 as SVGAGI, both from the germline V gene (reference sequence). The meaning of the sample's time point label: baseline before first vaccination. Vaccinee samples came from UK trials COV001 and COV002, including a single-blind randomized controlled phase 2/3 trial of AZD1222 (ChAdOx1 nCoV-19) in healthy adults. For TCRbeta chain sequencing, PBMC samples were collected from trial participants at day 0 and at day 28 after the second dose. The clonotype was recovered from an adult in good health. The chain couples TRBV6-6 to TRBJ1-1. Sequenced here: peripheral blood, sampled on day 0 of AZD1222 vaccination. CDR3 reads: CASSPARD.